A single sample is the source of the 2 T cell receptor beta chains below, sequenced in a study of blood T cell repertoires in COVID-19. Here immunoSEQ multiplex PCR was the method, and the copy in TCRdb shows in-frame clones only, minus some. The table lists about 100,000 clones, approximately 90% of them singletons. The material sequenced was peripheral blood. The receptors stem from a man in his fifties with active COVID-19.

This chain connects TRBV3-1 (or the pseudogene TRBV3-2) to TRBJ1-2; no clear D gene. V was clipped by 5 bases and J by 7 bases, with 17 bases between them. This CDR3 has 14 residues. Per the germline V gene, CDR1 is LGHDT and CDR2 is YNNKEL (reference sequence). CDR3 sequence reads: CASSALGGLSGYTF. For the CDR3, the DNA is TGTGCCAGCAGCGCCCTAGGAGGATTGAGTGGCTACACCTTC.

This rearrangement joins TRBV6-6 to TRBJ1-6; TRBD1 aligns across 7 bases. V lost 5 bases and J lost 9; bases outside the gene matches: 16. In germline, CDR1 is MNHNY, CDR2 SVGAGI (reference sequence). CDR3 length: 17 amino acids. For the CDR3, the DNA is TGTGCCAGCAGTCCGGCAGCGAGGGGGCGATGGGGTTCACCCCTCCACTTT. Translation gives CASSPAARGRWGSPLHF.